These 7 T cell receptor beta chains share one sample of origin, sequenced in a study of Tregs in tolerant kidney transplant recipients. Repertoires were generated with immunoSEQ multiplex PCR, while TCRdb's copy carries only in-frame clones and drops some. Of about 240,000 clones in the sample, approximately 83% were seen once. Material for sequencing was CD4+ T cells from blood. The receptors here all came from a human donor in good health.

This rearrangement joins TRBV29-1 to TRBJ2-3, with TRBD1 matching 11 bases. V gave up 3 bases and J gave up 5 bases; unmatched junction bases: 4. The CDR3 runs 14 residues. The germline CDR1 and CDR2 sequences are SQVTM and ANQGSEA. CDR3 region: CSVEDRGQRDTQYF. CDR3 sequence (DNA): TGCAGCGTTGAGGACAGGGGGCAGCGAGATACGCAGTATTTT.

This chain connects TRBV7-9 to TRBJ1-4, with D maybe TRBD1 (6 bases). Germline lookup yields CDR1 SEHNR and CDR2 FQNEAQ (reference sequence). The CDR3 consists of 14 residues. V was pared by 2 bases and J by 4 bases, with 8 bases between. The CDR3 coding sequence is TGTGCCAGCAGCTTAATGGACAGTAATGAAAAACTGTTTTTT. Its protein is CASSLMDSNEKLFF.

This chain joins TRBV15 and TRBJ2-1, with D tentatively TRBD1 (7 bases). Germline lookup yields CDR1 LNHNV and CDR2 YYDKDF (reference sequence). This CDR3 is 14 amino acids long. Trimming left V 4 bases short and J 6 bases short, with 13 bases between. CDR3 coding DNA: TGTGCCACCAGCAATTATCAGGGGGGCAATGAGCAGTTCTTC. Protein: CATSNYQGGNEQFF.

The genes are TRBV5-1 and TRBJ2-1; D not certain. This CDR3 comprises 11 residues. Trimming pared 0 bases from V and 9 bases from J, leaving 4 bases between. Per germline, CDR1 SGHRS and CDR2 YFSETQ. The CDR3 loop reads CASSLEGEQFF. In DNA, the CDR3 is TGCGCCAGCAGCTTGGAGGGTGAGCAGTTCTTC.

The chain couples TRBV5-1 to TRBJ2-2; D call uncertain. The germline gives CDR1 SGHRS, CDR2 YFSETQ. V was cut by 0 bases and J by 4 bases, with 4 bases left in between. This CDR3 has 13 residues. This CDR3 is CASSLAGTGELFF. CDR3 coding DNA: TGCGCCAGCAGCTTGGCGGGCACCGGGGAGCTGTTTTTT.

The CDR3 here is CAWRRSGGLYNEQFF. The CDR3 nucleotides read TGTGCCTGGAGACGGAGCGGGGGCCTATACAATGAGCAGTTCTTC. The chain combines TRBV30 with TRBJ2-1, with 8 nucleotides matching TRBD2. Germline V gives CDR1 GTSNPN, CDR2 SVGIG (reference sequence). This CDR3 is built from 15 residues. The J segment lost 4 bases and the V segment lost 3 bases, leaving 8 bases of the junction unmatched.

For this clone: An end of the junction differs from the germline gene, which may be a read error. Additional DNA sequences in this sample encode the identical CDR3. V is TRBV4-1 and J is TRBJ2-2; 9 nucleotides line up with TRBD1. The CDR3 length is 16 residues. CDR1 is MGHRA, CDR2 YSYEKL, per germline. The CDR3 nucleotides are TGCGCCAGCAGCCAAGGCGGACAGGGGAGGACCGGGGAACTGTTTTTT. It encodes CASSQGGQGRTGELFF.